These 5 T cell receptor beta chains came from one sample sequenced in a study of T cell changes during pregnancy in multiple sclerosis. The data were produced by immunoSEQ multiplex PCR, yet TCRdb's version contains in-frame clones alone and is incomplete. Here the sample spans about 46,000 clones, approximately 91% being singletons. The source was CD8+ T cells from peripheral blood mononuclear cells, collected after pregnancy. These TCRs come from a female donor with multiple sclerosis, enrolled in a pregnancy study.

The rearrangement uses TRBV6-5 and TRBJ2-3; D is uncertain. The germline CDR1 and CDR2 sequences are MNHEY and SVGAGI. CDR3 length: 11 residues. Trimming removed 8 bases at V and 4 bases at J, with 7 bases between. The chain's CDR3 is CASFGADTQYF. The DNA of the CDR3 is TGTGCCAGCTTCGGAGCAGATACGCAGTATTTT.

The genes are TRBV5-1 and TRBJ2-7; 9 positions agree with TRBD1. Germline V gene sequence: CDR1 SGHRS, CDR2 YFSETQ. The trim removed 3 bases at V and 3 bases at J, leaving 4 bases unmatched. The CDR3 totals 14 residues. The CDR3 region is CASSYPGQGYEQYF. CDR3 nucleotide sequence: TGCGCCAGCAGCTACCCGGGACAGGGCTACGAGCAGTACTTC.

The rearrangement joins TRBV9 to TRBJ2-1; 9 nucleotides align to TRBD1. The CDR3 has 13 amino acids. The ends lost 3 bases at V and 9 bases at J; junction bases unmatched: 4. Germline V lookup: CDR1 SGDLS, CDR2 YYNGEE. The chain's CDR3 is CASSDTGGVEQFF. DNA of the CDR3: TGTGCCAGCAGCGATACAGGGGGCGTTGAGCAGTTCTTC.

The chain recombines TRBV13 with TRBJ1-2; perhaps TRBD1 as D (5 bases). CDR3 length: 14 residues. Germline values: CDR1 PRHDT, CDR2 FYEKMQ (reference sequence). With 0 bases removed from V and 3 bases from J, the gap between germline ends came to 8 bases. CDR3 sequence (DNA): TGTGCCAGCAGCTTAGGCGGGGGGGACTATGGCTACACCTTC. Its translation: CASSLGGGDYGYTF.

V and J are TRBV7-9 and TRBJ2-7, with 7 bases aligning to TRBD1. CDR1 and CDR2 from the germline V gene are SEHNR and FQNEAQ (reference sequence). The CDR3 length is 14 residues. J gave up 6 bases and V 4 bases, and 9 bases lay outside the gene matches. In DNA, the CDR3 is TGTGCCAGCAGCTCGACAGGGACCCTCCGCGAGCAGTACTTC. Translating it yields CASSSTGTLREQYF. The full variable domain, rest sourced from reference TRBV7-9 and TRBJ2-7, is DTGVSQNPRHKITKRGQNVTFRCDPISEHNRLYWYRQTLGQGPEFLTYFQNEAQLEKSRLLSDRFSAERPKGSFSTLEIQRTEQGDSAMYLCASSSTGTLREQYFGPGTRLTVT.